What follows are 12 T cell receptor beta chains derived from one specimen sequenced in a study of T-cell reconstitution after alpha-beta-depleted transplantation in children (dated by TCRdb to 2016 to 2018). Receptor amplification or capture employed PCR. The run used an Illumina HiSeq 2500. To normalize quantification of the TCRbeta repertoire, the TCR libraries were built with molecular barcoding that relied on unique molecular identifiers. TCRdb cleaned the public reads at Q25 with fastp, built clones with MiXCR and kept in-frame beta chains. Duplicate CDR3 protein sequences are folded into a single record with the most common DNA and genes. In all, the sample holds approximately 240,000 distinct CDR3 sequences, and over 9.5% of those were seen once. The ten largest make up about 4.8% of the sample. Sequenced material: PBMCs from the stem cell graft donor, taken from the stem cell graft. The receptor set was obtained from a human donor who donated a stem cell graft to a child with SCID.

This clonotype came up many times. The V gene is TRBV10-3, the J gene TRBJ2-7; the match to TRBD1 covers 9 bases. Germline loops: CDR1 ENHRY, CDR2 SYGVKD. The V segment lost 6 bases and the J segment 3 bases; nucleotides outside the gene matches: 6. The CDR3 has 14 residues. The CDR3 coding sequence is TGTGCCATCAGGATACAGGGGGCGATCTACGAGCAGTACTTC. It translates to CAIRIQGAIYEQYF.

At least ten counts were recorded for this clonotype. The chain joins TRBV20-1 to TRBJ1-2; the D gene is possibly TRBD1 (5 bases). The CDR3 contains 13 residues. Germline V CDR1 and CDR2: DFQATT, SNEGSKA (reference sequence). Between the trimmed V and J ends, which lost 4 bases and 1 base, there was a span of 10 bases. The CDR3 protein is CSAIRGNNYGYTF. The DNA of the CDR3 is TGCAGTGCTATTCGGGGCAATAACTATGGCTACACCTTC.

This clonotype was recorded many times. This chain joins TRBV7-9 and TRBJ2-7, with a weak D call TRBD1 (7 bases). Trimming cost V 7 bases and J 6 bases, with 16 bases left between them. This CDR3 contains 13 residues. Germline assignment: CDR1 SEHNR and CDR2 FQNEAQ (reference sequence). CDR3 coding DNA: TGTGCCAGCACCTCAGGGGGGTTCCTCGAGCAGTACTTC. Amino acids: CASTSGGFLEQYF.

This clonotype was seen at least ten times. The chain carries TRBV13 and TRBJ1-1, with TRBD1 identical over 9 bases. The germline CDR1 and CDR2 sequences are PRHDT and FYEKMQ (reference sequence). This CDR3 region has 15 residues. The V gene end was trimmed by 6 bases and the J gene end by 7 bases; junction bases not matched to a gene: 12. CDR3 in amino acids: CASRFVRTGEDEAFF. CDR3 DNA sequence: TGTGCCAGCAGATTTGTCCGGACAGGGGAGGATGAAGCTTTCTTT.

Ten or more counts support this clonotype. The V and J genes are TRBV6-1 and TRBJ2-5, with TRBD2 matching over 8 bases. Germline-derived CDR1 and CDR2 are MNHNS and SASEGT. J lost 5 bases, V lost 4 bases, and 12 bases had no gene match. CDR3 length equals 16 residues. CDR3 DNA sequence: TGTGCCAGCAGTGGAAGAGGGGCGGGGGGATGGGAGACCCAGTACTTC. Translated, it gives CASSGRGAGGWETQYF.

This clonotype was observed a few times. The CDR3 is CASSFVQGSYNEQFF. The CDR3 DNA follows: TGCGCCAGCAGCTTCGTACAGGGGTCCTACAATGAGCAGTTCTTC. V and J are TRBV5-1 and TRBJ2-1; 7 bases agree with TRBD1. This CDR3 has 15 amino acids. V lost 2 bases, J lost 1 base, and 3 bases stayed unmatched. Looked up from germline, CDR1 is SGHRS and CDR2 is YFSETQ.

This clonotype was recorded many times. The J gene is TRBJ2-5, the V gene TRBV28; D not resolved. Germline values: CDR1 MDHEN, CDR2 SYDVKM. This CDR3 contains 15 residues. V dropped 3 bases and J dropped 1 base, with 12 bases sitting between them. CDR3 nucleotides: TGTGCCAGCAGTTTGGTGGGTTCCATCCAAGAGACCCAGTACTTC. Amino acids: CASSLVGSIQETQYF. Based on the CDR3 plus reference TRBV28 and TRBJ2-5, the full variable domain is DVKVTQSSRYLVKRTGEKVFLECVQDMDHENMFWYRQDPGLGLRLIYFSYDVKMKEKGDIPEGYSVSREKKERFSLILESASTNQTSMYLCASSLVGSIQETQYFGPGTRLLVL.

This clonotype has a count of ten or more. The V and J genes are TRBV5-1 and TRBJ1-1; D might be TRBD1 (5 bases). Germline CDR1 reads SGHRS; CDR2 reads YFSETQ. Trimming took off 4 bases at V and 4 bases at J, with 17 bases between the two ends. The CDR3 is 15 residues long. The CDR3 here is CASSTGTLGGTEAFF. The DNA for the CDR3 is TGCGCCAGCAGCACCGGGACCCTCGGGGGCACTGAAGCTTTCTTT.

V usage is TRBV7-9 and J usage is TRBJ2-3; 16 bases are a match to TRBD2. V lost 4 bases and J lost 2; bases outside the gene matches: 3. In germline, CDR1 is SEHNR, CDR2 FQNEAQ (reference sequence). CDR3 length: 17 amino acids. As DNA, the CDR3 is TGTGCCAGCAGCTCCGGGACTAGCGGGGGGGCCACAGATACGCAGTATTTT. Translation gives CASSSGTSGGATDTQYF.

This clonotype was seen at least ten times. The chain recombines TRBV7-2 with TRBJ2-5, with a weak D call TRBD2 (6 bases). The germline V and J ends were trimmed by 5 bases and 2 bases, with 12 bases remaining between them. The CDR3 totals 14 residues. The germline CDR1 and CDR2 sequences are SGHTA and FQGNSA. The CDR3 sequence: CASSLHGGQETQYF. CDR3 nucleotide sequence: TGTGCCAGCAGCCTACATGGAGGGCAAGAGACCCAGTACTTC.

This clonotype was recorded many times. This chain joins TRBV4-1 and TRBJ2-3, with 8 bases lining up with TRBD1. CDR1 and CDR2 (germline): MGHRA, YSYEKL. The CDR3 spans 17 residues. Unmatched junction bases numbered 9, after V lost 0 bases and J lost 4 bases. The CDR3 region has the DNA TGCGCCAGCAGCCAAGAAGGCAGGGGGCTTGGAGCAGATACGCAGTATTTT. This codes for CASSQEGRGLGADTQYF.

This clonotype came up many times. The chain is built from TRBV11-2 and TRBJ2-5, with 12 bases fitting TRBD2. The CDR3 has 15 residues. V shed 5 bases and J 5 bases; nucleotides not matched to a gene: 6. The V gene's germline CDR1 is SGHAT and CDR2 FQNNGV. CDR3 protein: CASSPAGTSGETQYF. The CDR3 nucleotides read TGTGCCAGCAGCCCCGCCGGGACTAGCGGGGAGACCCAGTACTTC.